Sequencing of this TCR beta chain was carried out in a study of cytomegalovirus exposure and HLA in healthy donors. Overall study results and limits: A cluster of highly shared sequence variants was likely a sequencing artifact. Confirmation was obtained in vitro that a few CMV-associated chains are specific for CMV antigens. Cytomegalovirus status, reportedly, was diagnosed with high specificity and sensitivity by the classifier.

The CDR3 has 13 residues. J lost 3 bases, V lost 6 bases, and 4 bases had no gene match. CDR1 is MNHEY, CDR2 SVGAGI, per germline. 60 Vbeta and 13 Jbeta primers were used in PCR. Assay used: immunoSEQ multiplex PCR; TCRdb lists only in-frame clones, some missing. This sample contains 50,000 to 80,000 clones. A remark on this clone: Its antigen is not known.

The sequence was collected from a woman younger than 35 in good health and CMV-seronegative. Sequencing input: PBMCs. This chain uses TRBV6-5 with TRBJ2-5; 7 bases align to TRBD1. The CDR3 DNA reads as TGTGCCAGCAGCCCCGGGACAGAAGAGACCCAGTACTTC. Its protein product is CASSPGTEETQYF.